This T cell receptor (beta chain) was retrieved from a study of blood T cell repertoires in COVID-19. Background on the study: Samples of COVID-19 (acute and convalescent) were obtained from the United States, Italy and Spain. From T cells, B-cell-depleted T cells, or PBMCs came the material, which was cDNA or gDNA.

The CDR3 extends over 15 amino acids. Looked up from germline, CDR1 is MDHEN and CDR2 is SYDVKM. V shed 1 base and J shed 1 base, with 10 bases lying between them. In the authors' methods: Reference gene primer amplification gave nucleated cell count estimates. Clones were read by immunoSEQ multiplex PCR, and TCRdb kept only the in-frame ones, dropping some. V, J and clone size reflect that table, while D and trimming were determined from the DNA. The sample lists 110,000 to 150,000 clones, roughly 80% occurring once. Input material: peripheral blood. The TCR comes from a man aged 45-60 years with active or convalescent COVID-19. The gene calls are TRBV28 and TRBJ2-5; D is unclear. CDR3: CASSLLTPGQETQYF. The CDR3 bases are TGTGCCAGCAGTTTATTAACTCCAGGCCAAGAGACCCAGTACTTC.